This TCR beta chain appears in the sequencing data of a study of monozygotic twins with inflammatory bowel disease. General study points: Other individuals had fewer clonotypes in common with IBD patients than with healthy twins, especially with disease activity. Differing immunosuppressive treatments may have added variability to patient repertoires.

About this clonotype itself: The antigen is unknown.

Germline CDR1 and CDR2: SGHTA and FQGTGA. The CDR3 covers 13 residues. TCRalpha and TCRbeta cDNA was put through two nested PCRs of approximately 17 and 9 cycles. TCRdb re-called the 5' RACE reads; one entry per CDR3 protein, DNA not given. This sample contains 150,000 to 200,000 distinct CDR3 sequences. The gene calls are TRBV7-3 and TRBJ2-1. Sample: blood. The clonotype was recovered from a human donor with ulcerative colitis or Crohn's disease, or a healthy co-twin of an affected twin (not recorded which). The chain's CDR3 is CASSPRTYNEQFF.